This T cell receptor beta chain came from a study of T cell repertoires in cytomegalovirus infection. Regarding this clonotype: The antigen remains unidentified. One end of the junction is discordant with germline, which a read error may explain.

MiXCR, applied by TCRdb to the reads, yields one record per CDR3 protein. This sample has 650,000 to 900,000 distinct CDR3 sequences; around a third occur once, and the top ten carry around 11%. The input for sequencing was cultured CD8+ T cells from PBMCs, taken from culture after CMV antigen stimulation. This sequence originates from a human donor in good health (CMV status not recorded). Some clones in this sample may be carry-over from other donors' samples.

The CDR3 reads CASSLGGRARGF. DNA for the CDR3: TGTGCCAGCAGCTTAGGCGGGCGGGCGAGAGGCTTC. The chain links TRBV7-6 to TRBJ1-2; D gene uncertain. From germline, CDR1 is SGHVS and CDR2 FNYEAQ. The CDR3 extends over 12 amino acids.